Following are 21 T cell receptor beta chains from one sample sequenced in a study of blood T cell repertoires in COVID-19 (dated by TCRdb to about 2020). The library came from the immunoSEQ multiplex PCR assay. TCRdb re-hosts the immuneACCESS table, in-frame sequences only. Its copies lack some clones; in the studies checked, an unresolved V gene accounts for under half of them, and the cause for the rest is not known. The sample table shows 150,000 to 200,000 clones, and about 92% are seen once. The ten largest clones add up to roughly 2.1% of the sample. The specimen was peripheral blood. These receptors were obtained from a woman aged 55-70 years with COVID-19, enrolled during active disease.

CDR3 protein: CASSRGQGYGYTF. Written as DNA, the CDR3 is TGTGCCAGCAGCCGAGGACAGGGCTATGGCTACACCTTC. This chain uses TRBV13 with TRBJ1-2; 8 bases agree with TRBD1. J gave up 4 bases and V 5 bases, and 3 bases lay outside the gene matches. The CDR3 is 13 amino acids. CDR1 is PRHDT and CDR2 is FYEKMQ in the germline V gene (reference sequence).

The CDR3 sequence is CASSPSPRGVRGIGSYNEQFF. The CDR3 DNA reads as TGCGCCAGCAGCCCGAGCCCAAGAGGTGTGCGCGGGATTGGGTCCTACAATGAGCAGTTCTTC. V gene TRBV4-1 combines with J gene TRBJ2-1; perhaps TRBD2 as D (6 bases). The length of the CDR3 is 21 residues. Germline V gives CDR1 MGHRA, CDR2 YSYEKL. With 4 bases removed from V and 1 base from J, the gap between germline ends came to 29 bases.

The J gene is TRBJ1-5, the V gene TRBV4-1; D may be TRBD1 (6 bases). The V and J ends lost 2 bases and 15 bases respectively, with 23 bases between them. Germline V CDR1 and CDR2: MGHRA, YSYEKL. The CDR3 has 15 amino acids. In nucleotides, the CDR3 is TGCGCCAGCAGCCAAATTGGGGATAAACAGGGATCCCGGCATTTT. As protein: CASSQIGDKQGSRHF.

The rearrangement uses TRBV19 and TRBJ1-5; possible D gene TRBD1, 6 bases. The CDR3 consists of 16 residues. Germline V gives CDR1 LNHDA, CDR2 SQIVND (reference sequence). V gave up 0 bases and J gave up 6 bases, with 15 bases separating them. CDR3 loop: CASSIDRGRGGQPQHF. The CDR3 nucleotides read TGTGCCAGTAGTATAGACAGGGGCCGCGGGGGTCAGCCCCAGCATTTT.

This chain joins TRBV7-8 and TRBJ1-5, with D uncertain. This CDR3 contains 16 residues. Trimming stripped 1 base from V and 0 bases from J, with 10 bases between. The germline V gene has CDR1 SGHVS and CDR2 FQNEAQ. CDR3 coding DNA: TGTGCCAGCAGCTTAGGGCGAGGCAATAGCAATCAGCCCCAGCATTTT. This sequence encodes CASSLGRGNSNQPQHF.

The chain combines TRBV4-2 with TRBJ1-1; TRBD1 matches at 8 bases. The V segment lost 4 bases and the J segment 1 base; nucleotides outside the gene matches: 8. Germline V gives CDR1 LGHNA, CDR2 YNFKEQ. The CDR3 totals 16 residues. The CDR3 bases are TGTGCCAGCAGCCTCGATACAGGGGGAGGGAACACTGAAGCTTTCTTT. Translation: CASSLDTGGGNTEAFF.

The CDR3 region is CASSIQGAFEKLFF. DNA of the CDR3: TGTGCCAGTAGTATACAGGGGGCTTTTGAAAAACTGTTTTTT. The chain has TRBV19 and TRBJ1-4; 8 positions match TRBD1. The germline V gene has CDR1 LNHDA and CDR2 SQIVND (reference sequence). The CDR3 extends over 14 amino acids. J gave up 7 bases and V 2 bases, and 3 bases lay outside the gene matches.

The chain uses TRBV11-3 and TRBJ2-1, with D maybe TRBD1 (6 bases). V was cut by 1 base and J by 8 bases, with 18 bases left in between. CDR1 and CDR2 (germline): SGHNT, YENEEA. The CDR3 sequence is 16 residues long. The CDR3 loop reads CASSLGITGYDHEQFF. In DNA form, the CDR3 reads TGTGCCAGCAGCTTAGGTATCACAGGGTACGACCATGAGCAGTTCTTC. The full variable domain, in which reference TRBV11-3 and TRBJ2-1 provide the parts outside the CDR3, is EAGVVQSPRYKIIEKKQPVAFWCNPISGHNTLYWYLQNLGQGPELLIRYENEEAVDDSQLPKDRFSAERLKGVDSTLKIQPAELGDSAVYLCASSLGITGYDHEQFFGPGTRLTVL.

This clone was seen once. The chain uses TRBV6-6 and TRBJ1-2; perhaps TRBD1 as D (6 bases). Germline CDR1 MNHNY, CDR2 SVGAGI (reference sequence). This CDR3 spans 14 amino acids. Trimming took off 4 bases at V and 4 bases at J, with 13 bases between the two ends. The CDR3 reads CASSSSGTRYGYTF. Here the CDR3 DNA reads TGTGCCAGCAGTTCCTCCGGGACACGCTATGGCTACACCTTC.

The chain links TRBV27 to TRBJ2-3; D remains unclear. The V and J ends lost 5 bases and 2 bases respectively, with 11 bases between them. This CDR3 contains 14 residues. Germline CDR1 and CDR2: MNHEY and SMNVEV (reference sequence). CDR3 amino acids: CASSPQIPTDTQYF. DNA for the CDR3: TGTGCCAGCAGTCCCCAGATCCCCACAGATACGCAGTATTTT.

The chain uses TRBV15 and TRBJ2-5; D not resolved. Germline V gives CDR1 LNHNV, CDR2 YYDKDF (reference sequence). The CDR3 is made up of 14 amino acids. V was shortened by 1 base and J by 1 base, with 7 bases between the two germline ends. The CDR3 nucleotides are TGTGCCACCAGCAGAGCAGCGATCCAAGAGACCCAGTACTTC. Protein sequence: CATSRAAIQETQYF.

This clone appeared a single time. The V and J genes are TRBV7-3 and TRBJ2-1; D is perhaps TRBD1 (6 bases). V was cut by 2 bases and J by 8 bases, with 10 bases left in between. Germline V gene data show CDR1 as SGHTA and CDR2 as FQGTGA. This CDR3 region has 13 residues. The CDR3 sequence is CASSLARGDEQFF. In DNA form, the CDR3 reads TGTGCCAGCAGCTTAGCCAGGGGAGATGAGCAGTTCTTC. Full variable domain (remainder filled in from reference TRBV7-3 and TRBJ2-1): GAGVSQTPSNKVTEKGKYVELRCDPISGHTALYWYRQSLGQGPEFLIYFQGTGAADDSGLPNDRFFAVRPEGSVSTLKIQRTERGDSAVYLCASSLARGDEQFFGPGTRLTVL.

This chain joins TRBV19 and TRBJ1-6; 8 nucleotides agree with TRBD1. Trimming at V came to 4 bases and at J to 10 bases, leaving 15 bases not matched to a gene. CDR1 and CDR2 from the germline V gene are LNHDA and SQIVND (reference sequence). CDR3 size: 17 residues. Here the CDR3 reads CASSTRPTGEGGSPLHF. CDR3 bases: TGTGCCAGTAGTACCCGACCGACAGGGGAAGGTGGATCACCCCTCCACTTT. Together with reference TRBV19 and TRBJ1-6, the CDR3 gives the full variable domain: DGGITQSPKYLFRKEGQNVTLSCEQNLNHDAMYWYRQDPGQGLRLIYYSQIVNDFQKGDIAEGYSVSREKKESFPLTVTSAQKNPTAFYLCASSTRPTGEGGSPLHFGNGTRLTVT.

The chain uses TRBV9 and TRBJ1-6; 7 bases are shared with TRBD1. There are 14 residues in the CDR3. The germline gives CDR1 SGDLS, CDR2 YYNGEE. The V segment lost 4 bases and the J segment 8 bases; nucleotides outside the gene matches: 6. The CDR3 DNA reads as TGTGCCAGCAGCTTAGCGCAGGGGGATTCACCCCTCCACTTT. Translating gives CASSLAQGDSPLHF.

The chain is built from TRBV4-1 and TRBJ1-3; 10 positions agree with TRBD1. From germline, CDR1 is MGHRA and CDR2 YSYEKL. After removal of 3 bases from V and 4 bases from J, the junction contained 6 bases not matched to a gene. CDR3 length: 16 amino acids. The CDR3 coding sequence is TGCGCCAGCAGCCAGTATGACAGGGGGCTGGGAAACACCATATATTTT. This gives the protein CASSQYDRGLGNTIYF.

The chain uses TRBV6-6 and TRBJ1-1, with D perhaps matching TRBD1 (5 bases). Germline CDR1 reads MNHNY; CDR2 reads SVGAGI (reference sequence). There are 14 residues in the CDR3. Trimming shortened V by 6 bases and J by 1 base, and 12 bases separated the two germline ends. The CDR3 here is CASRPGGENTEAFF. CDR3 nucleotide sequence: TGTGCCAGCAGACCAGGAGGGGAGAACACTGAAGCTTTCTTT.

The V call is TRBV7-8, the J call TRBJ1-4, with D uncertain. V lost 5 bases and J lost 4, with 5 bases in between. The CDR3 extends over 12 amino acids. In germline, CDR1 is SGHVS, CDR2 FQNEAQ. CDR3 residues: CASSRLNEKLFF. The CDR3 DNA sequence: TGTGCCAGCAGCCGCCTTAATGAAAAACTGTTTTTT.

The chain couples TRBV4-2 to TRBJ1-5, with a possible D match to TRBD1 (6 bases). Germline lookup yields CDR1 LGHNA and CDR2 YNFKEQ. V lost 4 bases and J lost 6, with 16 bases in between. The CDR3 loop spans 15 amino acids. This CDR3 is CASSPEDRSGQPQHF. Here the CDR3 DNA reads TGTGCCAGCAGCCCCGAGGACAGAAGTGGTCAGCCCCAGCATTTT.

The rearrangement links TRBV6-2 or TRBV6-3 to TRBJ1-2; weak D call: TRBD1 (6 bases). V was cut by 2 bases and J by 5 bases, with 9 bases left in between. The CDR3 covers 13 residues. Germline-derived CDR1 and CDR2 are MNHEY and SVGEGT. CDR3 nucleotides: TGTGCCAGCAGTTACGGCAGGGGTTATGGCTACACCTTC. As protein: CASSYGRGYGYTF.

The chain employs TRBV6-5 and TRBJ2-1; 9 bases align to TRBD1. The V gene end was trimmed by 3 bases and the J gene end by 2 bases; junction bases not matched to a gene: 5. This CDR3 contains 16 residues. Germline-derived CDR1 and CDR2 are MNHEY and SVGAGI. CDR3 sequence: CASSYSNRGPYNEQFF. Written as DNA, the CDR3 is TGTGCCAGCAGTTATTCCAACAGGGGGCCCTACAATGAGCAGTTCTTC.

The V call is TRBV6-5, the J call TRBJ1-3; 9 bases are a match to TRBD1. The CDR3 totals 15 residues. Germline V gene data show CDR1 as MNHEY and CDR2 as SVGAGI. With 4 bases clipped from V and 3 bases from J, the junction kept 4 bases outside the gene matches. CDR3 protein: CASSSTGGFGNTIYF. The CDR3 DNA reads TGTGCCAGCAGTTCAACAGGGGGCTTTGGAAACACCATATATTTT.